One and the same sample provided the 22 T cell receptor beta chains below, sequenced in a study of resident and recirculating memory T cells in vitiligo. Sequencing was performed with immunoSEQ multiplex PCR; in TCRdb, only in-frame clones are kept and a portion is missing. This sample carries around 76,000 clones, about nine tenths of them seen once, and the ten largest clones take over 4.5%. The sequencing sample was made of blood. These receptors were taken from a male donor with vitiligo.

The chain recombines TRBV4-1 with TRBJ2-5; TRBD2 agrees at 14 bases. The V gene's germline CDR1 is MGHRA and CDR2 YSYEKL. The CDR3 covers 18 residues. With 0 bases clipped from V and 5 bases from J, the junction kept 8 bases outside the gene matches. The CDR3: CASSQDGTSGGLRETQYF. The CDR3 bases are TGCGCCAGCAGCCAAGACGGGACTAGCGGGGGCTTGAGGGAGACCCAGTACTTC.

On this clone itself: A read error may produce the germline difference seen at one junction end. J is TRBJ2-1 and V is TRBV10-2, with 7 positions matching TRBD2. The CDR3 is 14 amino acids. Germline CDR1 and CDR2: WSHSY and SAAADI. This CDR3 reads CASSEFGRGGRQLF. Here the CDR3 DNA reads TGCGCCAGCAGTGAGTTTGGGAGGGGTGGAAGGCAGCTCTTC.

This clone was observed a handful of times. This rearrangement joins TRBV4-3 to TRBJ2-2; 7 bases match TRBD1. Germline CDR1 reads LGHNA; CDR2 reads YSLEER. Losses at the gene ends were 6 bases for V and 5 bases for J; bases not matched to a gene: 12. This CDR3 contains 16 residues. The CDR3 coding sequence is TGCGCCAGCAGGCAAAGAGGGGGCCGATGGACCGGGGAGCTGTTTTTT. It is translated as CASRQRGGRWTGELFF.

The J gene is TRBJ1-2, the V gene TRBV2, with D unclear. The CDR3 is 15 amino acids. The V gene's germline CDR1 is SNHLY and CDR2 FYNNEI. Trimming left V 6 bases short and J 6 bases short, with 20 bases between. In DNA, the CDR3 is TGTGCCAGCAGCTCCCAAACGGGGTGGATCGATGGCTACACCTTC. It yields the protein CASSSQTGWIDGYTF.

The chain recombines TRBV7-3 with TRBJ2-3; tentatively, D is TRBD2 (5 bases). Germline CDR1 is SGHTA and CDR2 is FQGTGA. The V gene lost 5 bases and the J gene lost 8 bases, with 14 bases spanning the gap. The CDR3 totals 13 residues. CDR3 DNA: TGTGCCAGCAGCCTTTCTACTAGAAGTACGCAGTATTTT. This translates into CASSLSTRSTQYF.

The chain recombines TRBV19 with TRBJ2-3; D gene unclear. Per the germline V gene, CDR1 is LNHDA and CDR2 is SQIVND (reference sequence). Trimming shortened V by 1 base and J by 2 bases, and 7 bases separated the two germline ends. This CDR3 has 14 amino acids. The CDR3: CASSIAPNTDTQYF. CDR3 coding DNA: TGTGCCAGTAGTATAGCCCCAAACACAGATACGCAGTATTTT.

The chain joins TRBV9 to TRBJ2-3, with 12 nucleotides matching TRBD2. V dropped 0 bases and J dropped 4; count of bases not matched to a gene: 15. Germline assignment: CDR1 SGDLS and CDR2 YYNGEE. CDR3 length: 20 residues. CDR3 in DNA: TGTGCCAGCAGCGTAGAATGGGGACTAGCGGGTTCCAGCGAGGCAGATACGCAGTATTTT. Its translation: CASSVEWGLAGSSEADTQYF.

The V call is TRBV2, the J call TRBJ1-5; D perhaps matches TRBD1 (6 bases). V dropped 6 bases and J dropped 3 bases, with 15 bases sitting between them. Germline V gives CDR1 SNHLY, CDR2 FYNNEI. The CDR3 extends over 15 amino acids. Written as DNA, the CDR3 is TGTGCCAGCAGAGACGGTCAGGGGCTCAATCAGCCCCAGCATTTT. Translated: CASRDGQGLNQPQHF.

The CDR3 DNA sequence: TGTGCCAGCAGCTTAGTGGGGGACAGTAACTATGGCTACACCTTC. This encodes CASSLVGDSNYGYTF. V and J are TRBV7-2 and TRBJ1-2, with TRBD1 matching 7 bases. J lost 1 base, V lost 1 base, and 3 bases had no gene match. CDR1 is SGHTA, CDR2 FQGNSA, per germline. The CDR3 sequence is 15 residues long.

V usage is TRBV4-2 and J usage is TRBJ2-7, with a possible D match to TRBD1 (6 bases). This CDR3 contains 15 residues. Trimming took off 2 bases at V and 1 base at J, with 12 bases between the two ends. Germline-derived CDR1 and CDR2 are LGHNA and YNFKEQ. Written as DNA, the CDR3 is TGTGCCAGCAGCCAATACAGGGTAGGTTCCTACGAGCAGTACTTC. Its translation is CASSQYRVGSYEQYF.

This chain links TRBV4-1 with TRBJ2-1; D possibly corresponds to TRBD2 (6 bases). The germline V and J ends were trimmed by 4 bases and 8 bases, with 15 bases remaining between them. This CDR3 region has 14 residues. Germline CDR1 and CDR2: MGHRA and YSYEKL. The CDR3 sequence: CASSRGTPGDEQFF. CDR3 sequence (DNA): TGCGCCAGCAGCCGCGGGACTCCCGGCGATGAGCAGTTCTTC.

The genes are TRBV7-9 and TRBJ2-2; D ambiguous. The CDR3 covers 14 residues. V shed 2 bases and J shed 5 bases, with 9 bases lying between them. Germline V CDR1 and CDR2: SEHNR, FQNEAQ (reference sequence). CDR3 sequence reads: CASSLSRPTGELFF. The CDR3 bases are TGTGCCAGCAGCTTATCGCGTCCAACCGGGGAGCTGTTTTTT.

The CDR3 protein is CASSLTRRGQANPTGELFF. The CDR3 coding sequence is TGTGCCAGCTCACTCACGAGGAGGGGACAGGCAAATCCCACCGGGGAGCTGTTTTTT. The gene calls are TRBV18 and TRBJ2-2; 8 nucleotides agree with TRBD1. V shed 4 bases and J 4 bases; nucleotides not matched to a gene: 17. CDR3 length equals 19 residues. CDR1 and CDR2 (germline): KGHSH, LQKENI.

The rearrangement joins TRBV27 to TRBJ2-7, with 7 nucleotides matching TRBD1. The CDR3 spans 13 residues. V lost 8 bases and J lost 6; bases outside the gene matches: 10. CDR1 and CDR2 (germline): MNHEY, SMNVEV (reference sequence). CDR3 nucleotides: TGTGCCAGCCTGGGTCTCGGACAGGCCGAGCAGTACTTC. Its translation is CASLGLGQAEQYF.

V and J are TRBV9 and TRBJ1-5, with 10 bases lining up with TRBD1. This CDR3 has 15 amino acids. Germline assignment: CDR1 SGDLS and CDR2 YYNGEE. Unmatched junction bases numbered 4, after V lost 2 bases and J lost 5 bases. CDR3: CASSVGQGRDQPQHF. The CDR3 DNA reads TGTGCCAGCAGCGTGGGACAGGGGCGCGATCAGCCCCAGCATTTT.

This chain joins TRBV6-5 and TRBJ2-2; no reliable D call. This CDR3 region has 13 residues. V shed 6 bases and J shed 1 base, with 6 bases lying between them. The germline CDR1 and CDR2 sequences are MNHEY and SVGAGI. CDR3 protein: CASSIQNTGELFF. The CDR3, as DNA: TGTGCCAGCAGCATACAGAACACCGGGGAGCTGTTTTTT.

This sequence joins TRBV18 and TRBJ2-4; 8 nucleotides agree with TRBD1. Germline V CDR1 and CDR2: KGHSH, LQKENI. The CDR3 totals 13 residues. After removal of 3 bases from V and 6 bases from J, the junction contained 1 base not matched to a gene. The CDR3 reads CASSPQGANIQYF. The CDR3 DNA sequence: TGTGCCAGCTCACCGCAGGGGGCAAACATTCAGTACTTC.

This sequence joins TRBV5-1 and TRBJ2-3, with TRBD1 identical over 7 bases. V was pared by 4 bases and J by 7 bases, with 9 bases of the junction left unmatched. The CDR3 totals 14 residues. Germline V lookup: CDR1 SGHRS, CDR2 YFSETQ. This CDR3 is CASSPGTDPNTQYF. The CDR3 DNA follows: TGCGCCAGCAGCCCGGGGACAGACCCGAATACGCAGTATTTT.

J is TRBJ2-7 and V is TRBV18, with D possibly matching TRBD1 (6 bases). In germline, CDR1 is KGHSH, CDR2 LQKENI. The V gene lost 1 base and the J gene lost 5 bases, with 15 bases spanning the gap. This CDR3 comprises 15 residues. In nucleotides, the CDR3 is TGTGCCAGCTCACCACTTGGGCCCCAGGGGCACGAGCAGTACTTC. This gives the protein CASSPLGPQGHEQYF.

The chain recombines TRBV7-8 with TRBJ1-4, with TRBD1 identical over 7 bases. Germline V lookup: CDR1 SGHVS, CDR2 FQNEAQ. There are 15 residues in the CDR3. The V segment lost 6 bases and the J segment 3 bases; nucleotides outside the gene matches: 7. CDR3 bases: TGTGCCAGCAGTCAGAGGGGGCAGGCTAATGAAAAACTGTTTTTT. Amino acid sequence: CASSQRGQANEKLFF.

The chain is built from TRBV5-8 and TRBJ1-2; D unclear. CDR1 is SGHTS and CDR2 is YDEGEE in the germline V gene. This CDR3 is built from 12 residues. V shed 0 bases and J shed 5 bases, with 5 bases lying between them. In DNA, the CDR3 is TGTGCCAGCAGCTTGGTCGGGTATGGCTACACCTTC. It specifies CASSLVGYGYTF.

J is TRBJ1-5 and V is TRBV27; 10 bases are a match to TRBD1. Germline V CDR1 and CDR2: MNHEY, SMNVEV (reference sequence). V lost 1 base, J lost 3 bases, and 3 bases stayed unmatched. The CDR3 consists of 16 residues. The CDR3 DNA is TGTGCCAGCAGTTTATGGGGGACAGGGGTCAATCAGCCCCAGCATTTT. Residues: CASSLWGTGVNQPQHF.